The entry below describes one T cell receptor (beta chain). There is no known antigen for this receptor. Within one base of it there is no much larger clone, and no base qualities were kept. The source of the sample is a study of long-term antiretroviral therapy in people with HIV (dated by TCRdb to between 2021 and 2024). Some background on the complete study: The earliest samples were collected roughly a decade before the 2015 WHO recommendation for immediate ART, at a time when ART was usually postponed until CD4 counts fell. No cross-contamination during QIAcube processing was seen in test extractions of a monoclonal T-cell line run alongside a few dozen polyclonal samples. This retrospective serial study examined whether starting ART and sustained HIV suppression were associated with changes in the composition and diversity of the TRB repertoire in peripheral blood. The cohort contributed about 200 cryopreserved PBMC samples from under 35 adults with confirmed HIV infection, collected serially over a mean of approximately 6 years (range 1-12). Among the roughly 30 participants with HIV, over nine were female. Broader findings and caveats from the paper: ART initiation was associated with a significant increase in TRB diversity, but diversity stayed significantly below transplant donor controls even after long-term ART. Since PBMC availability was limited, sequencing covered only the TCR beta chain, with no alpha chain pairing. The samples were dated from about 2003 to 2018, and the ART regimens that were used may be less effective than current ART regimens. Unsorted PBMC were profiled instead of sorted CD4+ and CD8+ T cells because pre-ART samples had limited cell numbers. The repertoire was dominated across all time points by expanded TRB clones identified before ART initiation, although this dominance was seen to fluctuate and to decrease in many PLHIV after ART. Inferences about post-ART repertoire changes are limited because no data were available on ART adherence, viral resistance or therapy changes. Compared with controls, HIV repertoires had narrower CDR3 length ranges, and the network structure pointed to an antigen-experienced repertoire that shifted only slightly toward naive after ART.

To be included, a participant needed at least one PBMC sample from before ART initiation plus at least two post-ART samples. Treatment was received in the United States of America by all participants with HIV. Cryopreserved samples of roughly 0.95-10 million PBMC were thawed and washed before DNA extraction. At the time of the earliest PBMC sample, participants with HIV were aged between about 20 and 54 years. Each participant contributed PBMC samples from 1-4 timepoints before ART initiation and 2-8 timepoints after ART initiation, with a median of 7 samples. For every participant, serial HIV viral load, CD4+ T-cell count, ART history and demographic data were obtained. A Qiagen kit on a QIAcube was used to extract genomic DNA from unsorted PBMC, with samples processed in batches of 12. The immunoSEQ hsTCRB v3.0 assay was used at survey level resolution to sequence the TRB variable region. The targeted TRB sequencing depth was about 40,000-50,000 T-cell genomes per sample. An Illumina MiSeq with a v3 150-cycle kit was used to sequence the pooled TRB libraries. The paper's data handling went like this. Repertoire analysis was run in R within a reproducible Nextflow workflow that covered QC, data transformation and analysis. LymphoSeq2, an R package for exploring AIRR-Seq data, was used to implement the custom analyses. Four samples that yielded fewer than 5000 total TRB sequences were excluded, so that approximately 200 HIV repertoires were analyzed. Of the roughly 190 retained HIV repertoires, over 55 were collected before and 129 after ART initiation. Repertoires were downsampled to 5000 TRB nucleotide sequences, with summary statistics averaged over 100 downsampling iterations. Only TRB sequences with CDR3 regions of at least seven amino acids were retained for analysis. Diversity was assessed using a clonality score derived from Shannon entropy and using the Gini coefficient. In repertoire networks, the top 5000 CDR3 amino acid sequences were linked whenever an edit distance of one separated two sequences. For TRB CDR3 amino acid sequences, GLIPH2 was used to predict antigen specificity groups and MHC restriction. To flag known CMV, EBV, HIV or tissue antigen associations, CDR3 amino acid sequences were matched against VDJdb and McPAS-TCR. Pre-ART, post-ART and control groups were compared with Wilcoxon signed-rank tests and Holm-Bonferroni correction. TCRdb took over this immuneACCESS table, retaining in-frame rearrangements with V and J assigned. Such tables are incomplete; in checked studies, under half of the missing clones stem from an unresolved V gene, and the remainder is unexplained. That table is the source of V, J and clone size, and D and trimming were worked out from the DNA. In all, the sample holds 35,000 or so clones, and 90% to 95% of those were seen once. Roughly 3.9% of the sample is held by the ten biggest clonotypes.

The TCR comes from a woman aged 45-65 years with HIV. This sample comprised unsorted PBMCs, obtained 4.1 years after starting antiretroviral therapy.

The sequence in DNA is TGTGCCAGCGGCCGGGACAGGGGGCCTAGCACAGATACGCAGTATTTT. It is translated as CASGRDRGPSTDTQYF. In this chain, TRBV19 is recombined with TRBJ2-3, with 12 bases matching TRBD1. The germline V end is reduced by 9 bases and the J end by 0 bases; junction bases left unmatched: 7. CDR1 is given as LNHDA and CDR2 as SQIVND, both from the germline V gene (reference sequence). The CDR3 holds 16 amino acids from the cysteine to the phenylalanine. The kept DNA is CDR3 alone, 48 bases in frame from the first base.